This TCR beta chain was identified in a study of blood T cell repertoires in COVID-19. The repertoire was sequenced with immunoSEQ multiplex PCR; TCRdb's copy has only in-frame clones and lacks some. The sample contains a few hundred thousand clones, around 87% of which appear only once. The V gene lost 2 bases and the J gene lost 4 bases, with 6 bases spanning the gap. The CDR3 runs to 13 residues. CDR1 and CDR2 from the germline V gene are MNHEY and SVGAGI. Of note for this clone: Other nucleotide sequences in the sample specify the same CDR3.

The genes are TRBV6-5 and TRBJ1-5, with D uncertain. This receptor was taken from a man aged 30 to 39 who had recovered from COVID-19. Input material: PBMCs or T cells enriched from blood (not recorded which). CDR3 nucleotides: TGTGCCAGCAGTTACAGAGGGAATCAGCCCCAGCATTTT. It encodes CASSYRGNQPQHF.